The clone carrying this T cell receptor (beta chain) was detected many times. Each single cDNA molecule received a unique molecular identifier. One entry per CDR3 protein results from TCRdb running MiXCR on the 5' RACE reads. Of around 61,000 distinct CDR3 sequences detected, approximately 11% appear once; the ten largest clones hold more than 1.5%. The data were taken from a study of early T cells in non-severe SARS-CoV-2 infection. Study overall: Sequencing used unsorted whole-blood bulk RNA, so chains lack pairing.

V dropped 3 bases and J dropped 5; count of bases not matched to a gene: 4. The CDR3 contains 13 residues. CDR1 is KGHSH and CDR2 is LQKENI in the germline V gene. This clonotype was obtained from an adult who was a healthcare worker with PCR-confirmed SARS-CoV-2 infection or an uninfected control (not recorded which). Sequenced sample: whole blood. This sequence joins TRBV18 and TRBJ2-7, with 7 positions matching TRBD1. The CDR3 nucleotides are TGTGCCAGCTCACCGAGGGGGCCCGACGAGCAGTACTTC. It is translated as CASSPRGPDEQYF.